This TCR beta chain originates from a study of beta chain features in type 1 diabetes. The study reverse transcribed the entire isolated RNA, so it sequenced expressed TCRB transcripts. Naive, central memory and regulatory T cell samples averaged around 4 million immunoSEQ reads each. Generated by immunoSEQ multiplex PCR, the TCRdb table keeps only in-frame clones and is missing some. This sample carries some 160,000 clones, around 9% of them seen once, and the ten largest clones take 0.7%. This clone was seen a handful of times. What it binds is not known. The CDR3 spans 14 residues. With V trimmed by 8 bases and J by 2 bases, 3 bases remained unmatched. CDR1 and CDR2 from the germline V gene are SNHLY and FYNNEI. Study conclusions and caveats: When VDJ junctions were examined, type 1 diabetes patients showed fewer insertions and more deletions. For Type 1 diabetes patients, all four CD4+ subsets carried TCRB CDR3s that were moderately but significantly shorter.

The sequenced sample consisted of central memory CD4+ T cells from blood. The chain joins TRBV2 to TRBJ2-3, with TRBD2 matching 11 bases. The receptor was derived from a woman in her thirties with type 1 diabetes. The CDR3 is CASAGLAATDTQYF. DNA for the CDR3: TGTGCCAGCGCGGGACTAGCGGCCACAGATACGCAGTATTTT.